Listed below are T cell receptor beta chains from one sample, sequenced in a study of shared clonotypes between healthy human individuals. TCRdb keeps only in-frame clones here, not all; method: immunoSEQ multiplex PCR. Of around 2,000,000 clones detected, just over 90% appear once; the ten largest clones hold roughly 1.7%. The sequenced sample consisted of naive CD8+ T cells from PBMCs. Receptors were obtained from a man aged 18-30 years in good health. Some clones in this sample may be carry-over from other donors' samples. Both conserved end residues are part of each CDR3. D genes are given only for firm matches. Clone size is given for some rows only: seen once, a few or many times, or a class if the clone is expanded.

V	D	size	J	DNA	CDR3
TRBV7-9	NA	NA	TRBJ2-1	TGTGCCAGCAGCTTGGGATTCAGCTACAATGAGCAGTTCTTC	CASSLGFSYNEQFF
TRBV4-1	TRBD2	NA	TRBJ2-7	TGCGCCAGCAGCCTTCGGACTAGCGGGTGGGAGCAGTACTTC	CASSLRTSGWEQYF
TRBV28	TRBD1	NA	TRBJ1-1	TGTGCCAGCAGTTTACTGGACAGGGCCCCTGAAGCTTTCTTT	CASSLLDRAPEAFF
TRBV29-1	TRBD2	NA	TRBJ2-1	TGCAGCGTTGATGGAGTAGCGGGAGGCTCCTACAATGAGCAGTTCTTC	CSVDGVAGGSYNEQFF
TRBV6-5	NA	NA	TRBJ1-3	TGTGCCAGCAGTTACTCGGATAGGGTTTTCGGAAACACCATATATTTT	CASSYSDRVFGNTIYF
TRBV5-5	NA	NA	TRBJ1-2	TGTGCCAGCAGCTTCTTTTCTGCGGGTCTTACCTATGGCTACACCTTC	CASSFFSAGLTYGYTF
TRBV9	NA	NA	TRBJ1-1	TGTGCCAGCAGCGTAGACGACGGCGGGGCCACTGAAGCTTTCTTT	CASSVDDGGATEAFF
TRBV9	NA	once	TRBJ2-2	TGTGCCAGCAATGAGGACACCGGGGAGCTGTTTTTT	CASNEDTGELFF
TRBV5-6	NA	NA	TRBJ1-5	TGTGCCAGCAGCTTACCTATCGGGCAGCCCCAGCATTTT	CASSLPIGQPQHF
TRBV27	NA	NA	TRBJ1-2	TGTGCCAGCAGTTTGTCCGGACCTCACTATGGCTACACCTTC	CASSLSGPHYGYTF